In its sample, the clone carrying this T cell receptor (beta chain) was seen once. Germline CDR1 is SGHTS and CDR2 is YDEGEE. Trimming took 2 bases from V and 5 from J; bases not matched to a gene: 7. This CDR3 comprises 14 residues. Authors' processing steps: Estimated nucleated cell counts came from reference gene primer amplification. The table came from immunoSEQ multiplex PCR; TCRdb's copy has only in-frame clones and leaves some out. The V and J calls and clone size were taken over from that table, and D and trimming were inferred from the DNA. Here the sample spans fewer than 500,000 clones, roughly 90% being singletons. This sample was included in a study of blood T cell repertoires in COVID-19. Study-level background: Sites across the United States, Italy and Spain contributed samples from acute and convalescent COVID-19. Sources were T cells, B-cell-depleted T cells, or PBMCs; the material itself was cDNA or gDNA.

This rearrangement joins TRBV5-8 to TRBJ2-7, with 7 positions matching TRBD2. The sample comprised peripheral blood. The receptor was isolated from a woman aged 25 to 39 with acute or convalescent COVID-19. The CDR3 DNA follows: TGTGCCAGCAGCTTATCCCCCGGGAGGCACGAGCAGTACTTC. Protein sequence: CASSLSPGRHEQYF.